This TCR beta chain derives from a study of beta chain features in type 1 diabetes. Overall study: In age, gender and cell yields, patients were similar to healthy donors. There were 107,917,701 sorted cells examined across all samples.

This clone was counted between two and nine times. Its specificity is not known. Expressed TCRB transcripts were sequenced, since all the RNA that had been isolated was reverse transcribed. The average output of naive, central memory and regulatory T cell samples was about 3.57 million reads. Using immunoSEQ multiplex PCR, the repertoire was profiled, and TCRdb retains in-frame clones only, with some absent. The table has some 290,000 clones, over 11% seen once; the top ten hold 0.015% to 0.02%. Study conclusions and caveats: TCRB CDR3s from Type 1 diabetes patients were moderately but significantly shorter in all four CD4+ subsets.

This TCR was recovered from a man aged 25-45 years with type 1 diabetes. The specimen was naive CD4+ T cells from blood.

This CDR3 reads CACRTASGNTIYF. DNA of the CDR3: TGTGCCTGTAGGACTGCGTCTGGAAACACCATATATTTT. The chain has TRBV30 and TRBJ1-3; D gene uncertain. The CDR3 extends over 13 amino acids. V gave up 6 bases and J gave up 1 base, with 10 bases separating them. CDR1 is GTSNPN, CDR2 SVGIG, per germline (reference sequence).